The rows below give T cell receptor beta chains drawn from one sample of a study of cytomegalovirus exposure and HLA in healthy donors. The table came from immunoSEQ multiplex PCR; TCRdb's copy has only in-frame clones and leaves some out. The sample lists 150,000 to 200,000 clones, 80% occurring once. The sequencing input was PBMCs. These receptors were collected from a boy aged 10-17 years in good health and CMV-seronegative. Each CDR3 is given with its conserved first and last residue. The D gene is left open where the match is weak. Clone size is shown for a subset of rows, as once, few, many or a class of expanded clone.

CDR3 DNA: TGTGCCAGCAGCTTAGCGGGTTTAGGGGTGGACAGGGAGGGTTCAGGGGCCAACGTCCTGACTTTC
CDR3 protein: CASSLAGLGVDREGSGANVLTF
J gene: TRBJ2-6
clone size: -
V gene: TRBV7-8
D gene: -

CDR3 DNA: TGTGCCAGCAGCTTAAGCCGAGGTTCTGAAGCTTTCTTT
CDR3 protein: CASSLSRGSEAFF
J gene: TRBJ1-1
clone size: -
V gene: TRBV7-2
D gene: -

CDR3 DNA: TGCAGCGTGATATTACAGGGGAGAGGCGAAAAACTGTTTTTT
CDR3 protein: CSVILQGRGEKLFF
J gene: TRBJ1-4
clone size: -
V gene: TRBV29-1
D gene: TRBD1

CDR3 DNA: TGTGCCAGCAGTGACTCCTCAAAGGGGACGCAGTATTTT
CDR3 protein: CASSDSSKGTQYF
J gene: TRBJ2-3
clone size: -
V gene: TRBV6-4
D gene: -

CDR3 DNA: TGTGCCAGCAGTGTCTGGGGGGGGCCCGGGTACTTC
CDR3 protein: CASSVWGGPGYF
J gene: TRBJ2-4
clone size: -
V gene: TRBV2
D gene: -

CDR3 DNA: TGTGCCAGCAGCTTAGGGGGCGAGCGGAACACTGAAGCTTTCTTT
CDR3 protein: CASSLGGERNTEAFF
J gene: TRBJ1-1
clone size: -
V gene: TRBV11-3
D gene: -

CDR3 DNA: TGTGCCAGTAGTATTAGCTGGGACTGGAGGGGAGATACGCAGTATTTT
CDR3 protein: CASSISWDWRGDTQYF
J gene: TRBJ2-3
clone size: -
V gene: TRBV19
D gene: -

CDR3 DNA: TGTGCCAGCAGCTTGGGTCCGCGACTAGACTTCAATGAGCAGTTCTTC
CDR3 protein: CASSLGPRLDFNEQFF
J gene: TRBJ2-1
clone size: -
V gene: TRBV5-4
D gene: -

CDR3 DNA: TGCGCCAGCAGCTCACTAGCGGGGGGAAGCACAGATACGCAGTATTTT
CDR3 protein: CASSSLAGGSTDTQYF
J gene: TRBJ2-3
clone size: once
V gene: TRBV5-1
D gene: TRBD2

CDR3 DNA: TGTGCCAGCAGCGACAGGGGGCGCTATTATGGCTACACCTTC
CDR3 protein: CASSDRGRYYGYTF
J gene: TRBJ1-2
clone size: -
V gene: TRBV6-1
D gene: TRBD1

CDR3 DNA: TGTGCCAGCCTTCCCGCGAGTTCCTACGAGCAGTACTTC
CDR3 protein: CASLPASSYEQYF
J gene: TRBJ2-7
clone size: -
V gene: TRBV9
D gene: -

CDR3 DNA: TGTGCCAGCAGCCCCTCTCCCCGAATGGAGGGCTACACCTTC
CDR3 protein: CASSPSPRMEGYTF
J gene: TRBJ1-2
clone size: -
V gene: TRBV27
D gene: -

CDR3 DNA: TGTGCCAGTAGTAGACTATTCGGGACAGGGGACCCAACTAATGAAAAACTGTTTTTT
CDR3 protein: CASSRLFGTGDPTNEKLFF
J gene: TRBJ1-4
clone size: -
V gene: TRBV19
D gene: TRBD1

CDR3 DNA: TGTGCTAGTGGGGACAGGGAGGGCACTGAAGCTTTCTTT
CDR3 protein: CASGDREGTEAFF
J gene: TRBJ1-1
clone size: -
V gene: TRBV12-5
D gene: TRBD1

CDR3 DNA: TGTGCCAGCAGCTCAAACCATGGACAGGCAGCCTTCTCTGGAAACACCATATATTTT
CDR3 protein: CASSSNHGQAAFSGNTIYF
J gene: TRBJ1-3
clone size: few
V gene: TRBV5-8
D gene: TRBD1

CDR3 DNA: TGTGCCAGCAGCCAAGCCCAAAGCTGGACTGAAGCTTTCTTT
CDR3 protein: CASSQAQSWTEAFF
J gene: TRBJ1-1
clone size: once
V gene: TRBV4-2
D gene: -

CDR3 DNA: TGTGCCAGCACCAGGGGGACAGTTAATGAAAAACTGTTTTTT
CDR3 protein: CASTRGTVNEKLFF
J gene: TRBJ1-4
clone size: -
V gene: TRBV7-8
D gene: TRBD1

CDR3 DNA: TGTGCCAGTAGTAGGGGAGGAGGGGACGGCACAGATACGCAGTATTTT
CDR3 protein: CASSRGGGDGTDTQYF
J gene: TRBJ2-3
clone size: -
V gene: TRBV19
D gene: -

CDR3 DNA: TGTGCCAGCAGCCCGGGGGGCAGCGTAAACACTGAAGCTTTCTTT
CDR3 protein: CASSPGGSVNTEAFF
J gene: TRBJ1-1
clone size: -
V gene: TRBV9
D gene: -

CDR3 DNA: TGTGCCTTGGGCAGTCCAAATCAGCCCCAGCATTTT
CDR3 protein: CALGSPNQPQHF
J gene: TRBJ1-5
clone size: once
V gene: TRBV6-5
D gene: -

CDR3 DNA: TGTGCCAGTAGTATAAACAGGTACAATGAGCAGTTCTTC
CDR3 protein: CASSINRYNEQFF
J gene: TRBJ2-1
clone size: -
V gene: TRBV19
D gene: -

CDR3 DNA: TGTGCCAGCAGTTACCGGACAGGGGTTCAGCCCCAGCATTTT
CDR3 protein: CASSYRTGVQPQHF
J gene: TRBJ1-5
clone size: -
V gene: TRBV6-6
D gene: TRBD1

CDR3 DNA: TGTGCCAGCAGTTCCTCGTACCAAGAGACCCAGTACTTC
CDR3 protein: CASSSSYQETQYF
J gene: TRBJ2-5
clone size: -
V gene: TRBV27
D gene: -

CDR3 DNA: TGTGCCAGCAGCTTTTCGGGGATCCTATATGGCTACACCTTC
CDR3 protein: CASSFSGILYGYTF
J gene: TRBJ1-2
clone size: once
V gene: TRBV5-8
D gene: -

CDR3 DNA: TGTGCCAGCAGCGCACCGAGACAGAGACAGTACTTC
CDR3 protein: CASSAPRQRQYF
J gene: TRBJ2-4
clone size: -
V gene: TRBV7-2
D gene: -

CDR3 DNA: TGTGCCAGCAGCGACAGGGGCTGGGGGGCCGGGGCCAACGTCCTGACTTTC
CDR3 protein: CASSDRGWGAGANVLTF
J gene: TRBJ2-6
clone size: -
V gene: TRBV5-4
D gene: TRBD1

CDR3 DNA: TGTGCTAGTGCCATCATACTCGGACAGGGGTATGAAAAACTGTTTTTT
CDR3 protein: CASAIILGQGYEKLFF
J gene: TRBJ1-4
clone size: few
V gene: TRBV12-5
D gene: TRBD1

CDR3 DNA: TGTGCCAGCAGTTCGTGGGACAGGGGATTGGAGACTGAAGCTTTCTTT
CDR3 protein: CASSSWDRGLETEAFF
J gene: TRBJ1-1
clone size: -
V gene: TRBV27
D gene: TRBD1

CDR3 DNA: TGTGCCAGCAGCGCGCGGGACGCTCGGTCCTACGAGCAGTACTTC
CDR3 protein: CASSARDARSYEQYF
J gene: TRBJ2-7
clone size: -
V gene: TRBV27
D gene: -

CDR3 DNA: TGTGCCAGCAGTTACCGACAGGGATCACCCCTCCACTTT
CDR3 protein: CASSYRQGSPLHF
J gene: TRBJ1-6
clone size: -
V gene: TRBV6-5
D gene: TRBD1

CDR3 DNA: TGTGCCAGCAGTCCCCCAGGAGGCTACTCCTACGAGCAGTACTTC
CDR3 protein: CASSPPGGYSYEQYF
J gene: TRBJ2-7
clone size: -
V gene: TRBV6-6
D gene: -